This T cell receptor (beta chain) was profiled in a study of blood T cells in healthy people across ages. A J-beta primer mix and a sample-barcoded 5' primer were used in a second PCR of roughly 7 to 12 cycles. TCRdb re-called the 5' RACE reads with MiXCR, one entry per CDR3 protein. The data show around 1,600,000 distinct CDR3 sequences, 40% to 45% seen once. The ends lost 1 base at V and 5 bases at J; junction bases unmatched: 5. The CDR3 is 16 residues long. Germline values: CDR1 LGHNA, CDR2 YSLEER. This clonotype has just a few counts. The chain couples TRBV4-3 to TRBJ2-3; TRBD1 matches 11 bases. The specimen was blood. This TCR was recovered from a young woman in good health. This CDR3 reads CASSQVPGQGVDTQYF. The CDR3 DNA reads as TGCGCCAGCAGCCAAGTACCGGGACAGGGGGTAGATACGCAGTATTTT.